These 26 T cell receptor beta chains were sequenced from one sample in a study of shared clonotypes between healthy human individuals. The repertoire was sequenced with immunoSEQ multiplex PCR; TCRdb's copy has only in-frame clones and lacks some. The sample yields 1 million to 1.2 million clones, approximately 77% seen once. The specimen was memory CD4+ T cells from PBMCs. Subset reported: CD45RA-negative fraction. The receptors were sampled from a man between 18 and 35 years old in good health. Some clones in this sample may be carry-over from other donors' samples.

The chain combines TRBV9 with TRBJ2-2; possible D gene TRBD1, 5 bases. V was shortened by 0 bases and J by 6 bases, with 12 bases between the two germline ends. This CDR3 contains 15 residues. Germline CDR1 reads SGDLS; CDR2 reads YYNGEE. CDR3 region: CASSVVDWGAGELFF. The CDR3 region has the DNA TGTGCCAGCAGCGTAGTCGACTGGGGCGCCGGGGAGCTGTTTTTT.

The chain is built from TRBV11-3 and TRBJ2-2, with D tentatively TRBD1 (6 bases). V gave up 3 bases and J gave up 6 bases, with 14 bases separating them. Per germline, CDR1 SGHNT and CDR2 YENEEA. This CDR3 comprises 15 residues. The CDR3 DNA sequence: TGTGCCAGCAGCTTGTTGGACAGACAATCCGGGGAGCTGTTTTTT. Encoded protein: CASSLLDRQSGELFF.

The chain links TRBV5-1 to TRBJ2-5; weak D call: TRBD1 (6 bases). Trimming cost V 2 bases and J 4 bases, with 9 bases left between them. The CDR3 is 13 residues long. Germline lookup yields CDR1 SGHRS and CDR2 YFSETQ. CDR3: CASSLPGVETQYF. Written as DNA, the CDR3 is TGCGCCAGCAGCTTACCAGGGGTAGAGACCCAGTACTTC.

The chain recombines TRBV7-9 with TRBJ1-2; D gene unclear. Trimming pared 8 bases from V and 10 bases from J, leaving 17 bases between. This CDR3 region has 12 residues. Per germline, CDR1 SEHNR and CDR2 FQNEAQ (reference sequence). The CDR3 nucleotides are TGTGCCAGCGTCTCAAGGACCCTCGACTACACCTTC. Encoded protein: CASVSRTLDYTF.

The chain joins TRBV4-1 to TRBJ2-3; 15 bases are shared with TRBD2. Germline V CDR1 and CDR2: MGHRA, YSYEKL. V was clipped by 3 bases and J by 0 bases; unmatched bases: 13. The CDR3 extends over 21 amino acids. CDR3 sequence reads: CASSQIPPGTSGRLSTDTQYF. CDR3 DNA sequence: TGCGCCAGCAGCCAGATACCGCCCGGGACTAGCGGGAGGTTAAGCACAGATACGCAGTATTTT.

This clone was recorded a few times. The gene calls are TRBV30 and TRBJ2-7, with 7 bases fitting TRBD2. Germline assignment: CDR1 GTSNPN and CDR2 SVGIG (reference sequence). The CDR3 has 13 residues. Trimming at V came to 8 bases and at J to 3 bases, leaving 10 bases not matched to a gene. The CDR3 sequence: CAGGETDHYEQYF. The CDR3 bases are TGTGCCGGGGGGGAGACAGATCACTACGAGCAGTACTTC.

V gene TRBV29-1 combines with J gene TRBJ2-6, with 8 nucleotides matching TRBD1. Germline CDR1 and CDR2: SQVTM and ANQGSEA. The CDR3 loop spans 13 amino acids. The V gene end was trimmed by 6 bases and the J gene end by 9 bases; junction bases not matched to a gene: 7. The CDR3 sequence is CSVRGQGNNVLTF. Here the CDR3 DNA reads TGCAGCGTACGCGGACAGGGCAACAACGTCCTGACTTTC. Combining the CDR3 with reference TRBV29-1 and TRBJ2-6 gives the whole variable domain SAVISQKPSRDICQRGTSLTIQCQVDSQVTMMFWYRQQPGQSLTLIATANQGSEATYESGFVIDKFPISRPNLTFSTLTVSNMSPEDSSIYLCSVRGQGNNVLTFGAGSRLTVL.

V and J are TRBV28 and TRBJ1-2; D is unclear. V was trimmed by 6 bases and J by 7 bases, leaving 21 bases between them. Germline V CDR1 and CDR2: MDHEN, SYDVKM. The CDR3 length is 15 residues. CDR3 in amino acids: CASSPGSREEVGYTF. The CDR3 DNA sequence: TGTGCCAGCAGCCCTGGGAGCCGGGAGGAGGTTGGCTACACCTTC.

CDR3 nucleotides: TGTGCCAGCAGGGGGGAGAGGGAAGCTCGAAACACCATATATTTT. Amino acids: CASRGEREARNTIYF. The chain carries TRBV6-5 and TRBJ1-3; weak D call: TRBD1 (5 bases). Trimming left V 6 bases short and J 5 bases short, with 17 bases between. This CDR3 contains 15 residues. Looked up from germline, CDR1 is MNHEY and CDR2 is SVGAGI.

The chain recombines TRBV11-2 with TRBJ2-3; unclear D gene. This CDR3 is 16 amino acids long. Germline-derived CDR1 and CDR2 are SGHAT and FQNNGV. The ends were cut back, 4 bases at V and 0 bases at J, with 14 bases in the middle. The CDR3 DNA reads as TGTGCCAGCAGCTCGCCGTTCCTTCGGAGCACAGATACGCAGTATTTT. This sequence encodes CASSSPFLRSTDTQYF. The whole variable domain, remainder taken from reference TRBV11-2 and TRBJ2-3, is EAGVAQSPRYKIIEKRQSVAFWCNPISGHATLYWYQQILGQGPKLLIQFQNNGVVDDSQLPKDRFSAERLKGVDSTLKIQPAKLEDSAVYLCASSSPFLRSTDTQYFGPGTRLTVL.

CDR3 protein: CASLALLGGASTDTQYF. DNA for the CDR3: TGTGCCAGCCTCGCACTCCTTGGGGGAGCTAGCACAGATACGCAGTATTTT. The V gene is TRBV5-4, the J gene TRBJ2-3; D could derive from TRBD1 or TRBD2 (5 bases each). Germline CDR1 reads SGHNT; CDR2 reads YYREEE (reference sequence). The CDR3 contains 17 residues. The ends were cut back, 7 bases at V and 0 bases at J, with 21 bases in the middle. The variable domain in full, with the rest retrieved from reference TRBV5-4 and TRBJ2-3, is ETGVTQSPTHLIKTRGQQVTLRCSSQSGHNTVSWYQQALGQGPQFIFQYYREEENGRGNFPPRFSGLQFPNYSSELNVNALELDDSALYLCASLALLGGASTDTQYFGPGTRLTVL.

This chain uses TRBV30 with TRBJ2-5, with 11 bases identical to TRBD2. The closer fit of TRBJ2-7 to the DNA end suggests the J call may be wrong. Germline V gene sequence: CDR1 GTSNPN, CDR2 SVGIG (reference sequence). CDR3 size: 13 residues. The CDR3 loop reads CAVSGRASYEQYF. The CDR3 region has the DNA TGTGCCGTTAGCGGGAGGGCCTCTTACGAGCAGTACTTC.

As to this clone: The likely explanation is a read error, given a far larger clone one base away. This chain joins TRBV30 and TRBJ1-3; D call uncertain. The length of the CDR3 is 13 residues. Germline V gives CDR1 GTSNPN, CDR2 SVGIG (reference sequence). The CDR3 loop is CAWSVNGRNIIYF. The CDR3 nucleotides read TGTGCCTGGAGTGTAAATGGTCGAAACATCATATATTTT. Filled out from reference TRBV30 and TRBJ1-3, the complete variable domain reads SQTIHQWPATLVQPVGSPLSLECTVEGTSNPNLYWYRQAAGRGLQLLFYSVGIGQISSEVPQNLSASRPQDRQFILSSKKLLLSDSGFYLCAWSVNGRNIIYFGEGSWLTVV.

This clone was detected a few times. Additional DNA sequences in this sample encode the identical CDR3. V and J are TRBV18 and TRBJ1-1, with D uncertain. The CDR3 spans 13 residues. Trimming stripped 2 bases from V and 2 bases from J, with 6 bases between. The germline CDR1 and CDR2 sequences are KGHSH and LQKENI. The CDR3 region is CASSPNGNTEAFF. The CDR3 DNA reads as TGTGCCAGCTCACCAAATGGAAACACTGAAGCTTTCTTT.

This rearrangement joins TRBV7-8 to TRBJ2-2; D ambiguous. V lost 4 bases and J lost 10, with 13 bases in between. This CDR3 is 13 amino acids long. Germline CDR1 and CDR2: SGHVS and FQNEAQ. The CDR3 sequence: CASSSPGSLELFF. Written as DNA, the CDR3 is TGTGCCAGCAGCTCGCCCGGATCCCTGGAGCTGTTTTTT.

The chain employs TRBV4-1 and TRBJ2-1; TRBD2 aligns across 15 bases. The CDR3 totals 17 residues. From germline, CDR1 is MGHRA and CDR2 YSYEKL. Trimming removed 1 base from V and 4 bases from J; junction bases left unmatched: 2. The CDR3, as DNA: TGCGCCAGCAGCCAAGTTGGGACTAGCGGGAGGTACAATGAGCAGTTCTTC. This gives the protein CASSQVGTSGRYNEQFF.

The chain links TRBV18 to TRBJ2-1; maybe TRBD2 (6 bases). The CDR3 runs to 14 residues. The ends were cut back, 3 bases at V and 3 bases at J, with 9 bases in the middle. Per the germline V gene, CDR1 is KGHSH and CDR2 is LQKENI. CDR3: CASSPGGIYNEQFF. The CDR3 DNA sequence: TGTGCCAGCTCACCCGGGGGAATCTACAATGAGCAGTTCTTC.

CDR3 amino acids: CASSNNAAGGDPQYF. The CDR3 DNA reads as TGTGCCAGCAGCAACAACGCGGCGGGAGGCGATCCGCAGTATTTT. This chain uses TRBV5-8 with TRBJ2-3, with 8 bases lining up with TRBD2. There are 15 residues in the CDR3. The germline V gene encodes CDR1 SGHTS and CDR2 YDEGEE. V lost 4 bases and J lost 10; bases outside the gene matches: 14.

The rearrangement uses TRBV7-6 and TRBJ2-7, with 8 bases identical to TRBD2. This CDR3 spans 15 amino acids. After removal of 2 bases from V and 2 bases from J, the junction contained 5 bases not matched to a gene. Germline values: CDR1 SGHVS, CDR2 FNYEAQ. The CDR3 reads CASSLLLAGAYEQYF. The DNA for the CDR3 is TGTGCCAGCAGCTTACTCCTAGCGGGCGCCTACGAGCAGTACTTC.

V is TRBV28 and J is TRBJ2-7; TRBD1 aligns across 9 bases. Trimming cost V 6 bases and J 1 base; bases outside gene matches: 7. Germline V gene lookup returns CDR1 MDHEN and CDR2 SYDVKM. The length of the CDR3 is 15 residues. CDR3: CASSTPGQGSYEQYF. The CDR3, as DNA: TGTGCCAGCAGCACTCCGGGACAGGGATCCTACGAGCAGTACTTC.

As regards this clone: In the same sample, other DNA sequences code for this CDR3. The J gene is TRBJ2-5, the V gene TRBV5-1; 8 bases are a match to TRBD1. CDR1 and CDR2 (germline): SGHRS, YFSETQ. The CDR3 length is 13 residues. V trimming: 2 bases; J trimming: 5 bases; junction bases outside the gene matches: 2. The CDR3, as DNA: TGCGCCAGCAGCTTCGGACAGGGTGAGACCCAGTACTTC. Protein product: CASSFGQGETQYF.

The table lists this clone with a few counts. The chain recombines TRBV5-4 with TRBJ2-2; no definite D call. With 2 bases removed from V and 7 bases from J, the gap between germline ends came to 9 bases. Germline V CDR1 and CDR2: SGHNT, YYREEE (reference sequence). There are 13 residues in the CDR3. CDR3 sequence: CASSLIEDGELFF. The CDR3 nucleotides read TGTGCCAGCAGCTTAATTGAGGACGGGGAGCTGTTTTTT.

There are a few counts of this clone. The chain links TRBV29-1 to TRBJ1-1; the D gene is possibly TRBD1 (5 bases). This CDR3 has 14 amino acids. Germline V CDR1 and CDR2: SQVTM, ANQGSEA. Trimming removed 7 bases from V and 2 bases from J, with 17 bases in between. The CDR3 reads CSGGTGAPNTEAFF. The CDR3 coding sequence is TGCAGCGGGGGGACCGGGGCCCCTAACACTGAAGCTTTCTTT.

The CDR3 DNA sequence: TGTGCCACCAGCCCTCGGGGGGGAATGCGGGTTGAAAAACTGTTTTTT. It specifies CATSPRGGMRVEKLFF. The chain has TRBV15 and TRBJ1-4; D possibly corresponds to TRBD1 (5 bases). Trimming pared 5 bases from V and 7 bases from J, leaving 20 bases between. Germline loops: CDR1 LNHNV, CDR2 YYDKDF (reference sequence). This CDR3 has 16 amino acids.

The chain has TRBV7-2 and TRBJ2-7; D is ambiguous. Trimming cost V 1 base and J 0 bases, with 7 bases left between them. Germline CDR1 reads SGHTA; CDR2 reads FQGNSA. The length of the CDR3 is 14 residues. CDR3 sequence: CASSLDPHSYEQYF. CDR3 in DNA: TGTGCCAGCAGCTTAGACCCCCACTCCTACGAGCAGTACTTC. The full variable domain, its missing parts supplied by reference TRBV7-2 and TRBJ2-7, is GAGVSQSPSNKVTEKGKDVELRCDPISGHTALYWYRQSLGQGLEFLIYFQGNSAPDKSGLPSDRFSAERTGGSVSTLTIQRTQQEDSAVYLCASSLDPHSYEQYFGPGTRLTVT.

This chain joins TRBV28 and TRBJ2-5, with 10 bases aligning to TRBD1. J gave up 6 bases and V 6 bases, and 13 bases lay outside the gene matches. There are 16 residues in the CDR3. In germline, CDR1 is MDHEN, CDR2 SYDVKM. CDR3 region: CASSRDRGQRSKTQYF. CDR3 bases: TGTGCCAGCAGCCGAGACAGGGGGCAAAGGAGTAAGACCCAGTACTTC.